This T cell receptor (beta chain) appears in the sequencing data of a study of regulatory T cells in long-lasting Graves disease. Both iRepertoire HTBI primers and Arm-PCR of CDR3 regions were used to build the TCR beta libraries. TCRdb called the multiplex PCR reads again in MiXCR, with one record for every CDR3 protein. Here the sample spans fewer than 650,000 distinct CDR3 sequences, less than 20% being singletons. The time point here: newly diagnosed GD, antithyroid drugs for less than 3 months. Scientists built the TCR library using RNA that was extracted from PBMCs. This CDR3 region has 14 residues. Germline V lookup: CDR1 MNHEY, CDR2 SVGAGI. V was clipped by 2 bases and J by 7 bases; unmatched bases: 6. About this clonotype itself: This may stem from a read error, because a much larger clone lies one nucleotide away.

The same specimen was also included in a second study, on T cells in Graves' hyperthyroidism and ophthalmopathy. In that study: Stable disease denoted Graves' hyperthyroidism without ophthalmopathy progression within 18 months.

Sequenced here: peripheral blood mononuclear cells (PBMCs), sampled at new diagnosis, from a patient treated with antithyroid drugs. The receptor was derived from a woman in her 30s with Graves disease. The gene calls are TRBV6-5 and TRBJ1-2; 8 bases are shared with TRBD1. In DNA, the CDR3 is TGTGCCAGCAGTTACCTGACAGGGGCGGGTGGCTACACCTTC. It specifies CASSYLTGAGGYTF.